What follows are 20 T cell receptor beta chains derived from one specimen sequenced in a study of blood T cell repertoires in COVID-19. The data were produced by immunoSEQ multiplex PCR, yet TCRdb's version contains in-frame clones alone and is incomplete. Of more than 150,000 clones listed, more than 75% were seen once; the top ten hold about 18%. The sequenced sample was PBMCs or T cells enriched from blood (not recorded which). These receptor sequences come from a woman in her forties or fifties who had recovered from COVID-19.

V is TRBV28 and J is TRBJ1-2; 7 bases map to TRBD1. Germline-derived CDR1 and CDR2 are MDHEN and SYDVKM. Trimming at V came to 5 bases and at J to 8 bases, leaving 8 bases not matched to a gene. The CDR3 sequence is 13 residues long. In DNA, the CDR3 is TGTGCCAGCAGTCCCTCACAGGGGTCCGGCTACACCTTC. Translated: CASSPSQGSGYTF.

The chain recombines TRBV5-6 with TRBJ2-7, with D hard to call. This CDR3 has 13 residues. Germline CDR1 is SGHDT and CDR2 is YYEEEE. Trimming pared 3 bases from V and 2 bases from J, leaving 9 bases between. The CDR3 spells CASSSGNTYEQYF. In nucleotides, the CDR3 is TGTGCCAGCAGCTCTGGTAACACCTACGAGCAGTACTTC.

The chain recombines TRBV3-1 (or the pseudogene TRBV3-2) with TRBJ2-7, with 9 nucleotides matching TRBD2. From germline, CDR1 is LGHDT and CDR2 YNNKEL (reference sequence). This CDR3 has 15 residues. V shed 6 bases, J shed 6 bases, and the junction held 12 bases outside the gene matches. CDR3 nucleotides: TGTGCCAGCAGTCAGGGGATAGCGGGAGAAGCCGAGCAGTACTTC. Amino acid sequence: CASSQGIAGEAEQYF.

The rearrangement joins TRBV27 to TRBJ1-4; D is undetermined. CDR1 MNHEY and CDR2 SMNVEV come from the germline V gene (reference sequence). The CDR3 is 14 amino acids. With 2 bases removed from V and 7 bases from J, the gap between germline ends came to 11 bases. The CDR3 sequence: CASSLMGVGEKLFF. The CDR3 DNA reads TGTGCCAGCAGTTTAATGGGAGTAGGTGAAAAACTGTTTTTT.

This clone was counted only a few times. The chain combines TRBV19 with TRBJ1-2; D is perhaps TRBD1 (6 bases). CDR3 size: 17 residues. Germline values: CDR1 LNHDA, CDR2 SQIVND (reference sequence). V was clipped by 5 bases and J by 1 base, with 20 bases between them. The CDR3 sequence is CASSLGLGQSFNYGYTF. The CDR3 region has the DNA TGTGCCAGTAGTCTGGGACTAGGACAGTCCTTTAACTATGGCTACACCTTC.

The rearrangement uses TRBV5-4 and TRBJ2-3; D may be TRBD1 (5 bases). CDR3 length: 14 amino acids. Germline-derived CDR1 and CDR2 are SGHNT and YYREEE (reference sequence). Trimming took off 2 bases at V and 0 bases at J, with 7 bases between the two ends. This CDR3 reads CASSFQGSTDTQYF. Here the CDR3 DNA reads TGTGCCAGCAGCTTCCAGGGCAGCACAGATACGCAGTATTTT.

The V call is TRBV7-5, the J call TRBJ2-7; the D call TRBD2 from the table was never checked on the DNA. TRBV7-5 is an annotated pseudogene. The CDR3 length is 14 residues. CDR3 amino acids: CVRSWWTSSYEQYF. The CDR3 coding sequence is TGTGTCAGAAGCTGGTGGACTAGCTCCTACGAGCAGTACTTC.

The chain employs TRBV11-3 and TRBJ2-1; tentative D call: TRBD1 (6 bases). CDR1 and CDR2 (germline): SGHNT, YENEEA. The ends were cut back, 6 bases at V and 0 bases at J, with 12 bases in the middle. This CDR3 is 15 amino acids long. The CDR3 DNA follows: TGTGCCAGCAGTCGTACAGGGTTCTCCTACAATGAGCAGTTCTTC. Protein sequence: CASSRTGFSYNEQFF.

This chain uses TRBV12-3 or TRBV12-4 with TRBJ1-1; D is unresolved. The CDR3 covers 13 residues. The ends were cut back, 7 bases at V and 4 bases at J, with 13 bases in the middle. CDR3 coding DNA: TGTGCCAGCACCTTGAACCCGAGCACTGAAGCTTTCTTT. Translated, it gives CASTLNPSTEAFF.

DNA for the CDR3: TGTGCCAGCAGAACTGGACAGGGGGCGAGCACTGAAGCTTTCTTT. Translated, it gives CASRTGQGASTEAFF. The chain carries TRBV2 and TRBJ1-1; 11 bases are a match to TRBD1. This CDR3 has 15 residues. V trimming: 6 bases; J trimming: 4 bases; junction bases outside the gene matches: 7. Germline CDR1 is SNHLY and CDR2 is FYNNEI.

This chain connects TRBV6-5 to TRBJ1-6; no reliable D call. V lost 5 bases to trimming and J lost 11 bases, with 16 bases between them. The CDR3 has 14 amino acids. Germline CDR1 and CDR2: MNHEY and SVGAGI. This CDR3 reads CASSPPGVSPPLHF. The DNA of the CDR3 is TGTGCCAGCAGTCCCCCCGGGGTATCTCCACCCCTCCACTTT.

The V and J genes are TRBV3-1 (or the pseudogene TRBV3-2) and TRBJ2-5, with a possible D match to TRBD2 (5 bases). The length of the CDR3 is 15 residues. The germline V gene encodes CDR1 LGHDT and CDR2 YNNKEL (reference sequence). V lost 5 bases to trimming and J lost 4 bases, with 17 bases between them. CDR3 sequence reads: CASSNPSGGRETQYF. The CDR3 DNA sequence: TGTGCCAGCAGCAATCCCAGCGGTGGCCGAGAGACCCAGTACTTC.

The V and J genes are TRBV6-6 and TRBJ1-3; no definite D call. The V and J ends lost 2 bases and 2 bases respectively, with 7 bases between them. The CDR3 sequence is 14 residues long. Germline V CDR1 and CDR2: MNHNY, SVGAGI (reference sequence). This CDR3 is CASSYPSTGNTIYF. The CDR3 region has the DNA TGTGCCAGCAGTTACCCCAGTACTGGAAACACCATATATTTT.

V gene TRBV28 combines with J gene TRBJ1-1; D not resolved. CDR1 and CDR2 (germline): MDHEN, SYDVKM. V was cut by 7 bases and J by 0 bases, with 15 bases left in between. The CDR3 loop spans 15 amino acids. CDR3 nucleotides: TGTGCCAGCACCATACTGGGCTCCATGAACACTGAAGCTTTCTTT. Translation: CASTILGSMNTEAFF.

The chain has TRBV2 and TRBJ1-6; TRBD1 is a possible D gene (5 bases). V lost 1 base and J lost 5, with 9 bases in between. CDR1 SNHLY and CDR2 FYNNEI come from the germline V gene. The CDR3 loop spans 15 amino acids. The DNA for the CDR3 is TGTGCCAGCAGTGAAGAGGACACTAATAATTCACCCCTCCACTTT. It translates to CASSEEDTNNSPLHF.

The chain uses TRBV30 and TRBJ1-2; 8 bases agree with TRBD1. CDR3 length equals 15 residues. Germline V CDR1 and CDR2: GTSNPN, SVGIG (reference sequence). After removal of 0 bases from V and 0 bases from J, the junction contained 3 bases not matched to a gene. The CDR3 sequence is CAWSVQGVPNYGYTF. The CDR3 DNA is TGTGCCTGGAGTGTACAGGGGGTTCCTAACTATGGCTACACCTTC. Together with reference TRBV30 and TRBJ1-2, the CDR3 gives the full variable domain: SQTIHQWPATLVQPVGSPLSLECTVEGTSNPNLYWYRQAAGRGLQLLFYSVGIGQISSEVPQNLSASRPQDRQFILSSKKLLLSDSGFYLCAWSVQGVPNYGYTFGSGTRLTVV.

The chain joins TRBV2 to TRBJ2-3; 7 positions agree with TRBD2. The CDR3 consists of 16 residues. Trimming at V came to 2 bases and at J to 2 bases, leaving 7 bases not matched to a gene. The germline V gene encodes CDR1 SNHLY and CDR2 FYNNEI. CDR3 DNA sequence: TGTGCCAGCAGTGAATTTACGGGAGGATACACAGATACGCAGTATTTT. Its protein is CASSEFTGGYTDTQYF.

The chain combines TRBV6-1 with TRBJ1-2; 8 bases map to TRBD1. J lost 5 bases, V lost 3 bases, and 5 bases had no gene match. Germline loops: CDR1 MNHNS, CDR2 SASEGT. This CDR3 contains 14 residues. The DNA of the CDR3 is TGTGCCAGCAGTGACGGGACAGGCCGGTATGGCTACACCTTC. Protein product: CASSDGTGRYGYTF.

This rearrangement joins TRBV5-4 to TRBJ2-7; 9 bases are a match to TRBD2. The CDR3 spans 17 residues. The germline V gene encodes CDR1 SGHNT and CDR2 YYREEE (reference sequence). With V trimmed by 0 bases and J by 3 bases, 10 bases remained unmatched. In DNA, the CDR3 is TGTGCCAGCAGCTTGGGGTCTAGCGGGAAGGGACGCTACGAGCAGTACTTC. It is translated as CASSLGSSGKGRYEQYF.

The CDR3 is CASSPPQQPPEQYF. The CDR3 nucleotides read TGTGCCAGCTCACCACCACAGCAGCCCCCCGAGCAGTACTTC. The V call is TRBV18, the J call TRBJ2-7; D gene ambiguous. The CDR3 loop spans 14 amino acids. V lost 0 bases to trimming and J lost 6 bases, with 12 bases between them. Per the germline V gene, CDR1 is KGHSH and CDR2 is LQKENI.